Listed here is a single T cell receptor beta chain. The target antigen is unknown. This sample stems from a study of a mutant IDH1 vaccine in newly diagnosed glioma. The length of the CDR3 is 18 residues. The V gene end was trimmed by 3 bases and the J gene end by 5 bases; junction bases not matched to a gene: 9. In germline, CDR1 is SGHVS, CDR2 FQNEAQ. This sample's time point: week 47, end of study. In every dose of vaccine, 300 ug of mutant IDH1 20-mer peptide was given alongside topical imiquimod. Profiled with immunoSEQ multiplex PCR; TCRdb holds only in-frame clones, not every one. This table has approximately 84,000 clones, around four fifths appearing once.

The TCR sequence derives from a man aged 40-49 years with glioma. The sequenced sample was PBMCs, obtained from a glioma patient whose treatment included an IDH1 peptide vaccine. The chain links TRBV7-8 to TRBJ2-5; TRBD2 matches at 16 bases. Written as DNA, the CDR3 is TGTGCCAGCAGCTTTTCCGGGACTAGCGGGAGGGCCCGGGAGACCCAGTACTTC. It codes for CASSFSGTSGRARETQYF.